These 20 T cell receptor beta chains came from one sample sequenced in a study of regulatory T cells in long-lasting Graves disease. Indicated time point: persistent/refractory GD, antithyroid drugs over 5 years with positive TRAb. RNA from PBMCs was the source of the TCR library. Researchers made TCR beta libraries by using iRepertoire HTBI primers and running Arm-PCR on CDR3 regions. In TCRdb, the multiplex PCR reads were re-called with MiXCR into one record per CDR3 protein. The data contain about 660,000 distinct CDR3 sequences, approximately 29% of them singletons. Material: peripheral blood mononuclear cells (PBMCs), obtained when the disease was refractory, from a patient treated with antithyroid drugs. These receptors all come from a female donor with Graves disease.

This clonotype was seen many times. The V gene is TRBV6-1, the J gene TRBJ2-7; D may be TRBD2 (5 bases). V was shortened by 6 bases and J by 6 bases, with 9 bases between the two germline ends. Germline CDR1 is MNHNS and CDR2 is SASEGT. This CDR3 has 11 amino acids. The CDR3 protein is CASRRGIEQYF. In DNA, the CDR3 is TGTGCCAGCAGGCGAGGGATCGAGCAGTACTTC.

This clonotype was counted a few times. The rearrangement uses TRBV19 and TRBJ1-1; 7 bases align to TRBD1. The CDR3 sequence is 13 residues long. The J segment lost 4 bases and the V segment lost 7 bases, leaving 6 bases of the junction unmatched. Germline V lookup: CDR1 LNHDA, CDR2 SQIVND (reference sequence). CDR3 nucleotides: TGTGCCAGTACCAGAACAGGGGCCACTGAAGCTTTCTTT. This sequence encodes CASTRTGATEAFF.

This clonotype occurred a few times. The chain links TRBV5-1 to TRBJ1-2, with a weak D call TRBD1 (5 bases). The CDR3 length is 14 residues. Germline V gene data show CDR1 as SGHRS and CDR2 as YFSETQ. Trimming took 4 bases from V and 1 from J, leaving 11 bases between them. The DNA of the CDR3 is TGCGCCAGCAGCACTTGGACAAATAACTATGGCTACACCTTC. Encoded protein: CASSTWTNNYGYTF. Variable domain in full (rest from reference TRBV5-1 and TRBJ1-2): KAGVTQTPRYLIKTRGQQVTLSCSPISGHRSVSWYQQTPGQGLQFLFEYFSETQRNKGNFPGRFSGRQFSNSRSEMNVSTLELGDSALYLCASSTWTNNYGYTFGSGTRLTVV.

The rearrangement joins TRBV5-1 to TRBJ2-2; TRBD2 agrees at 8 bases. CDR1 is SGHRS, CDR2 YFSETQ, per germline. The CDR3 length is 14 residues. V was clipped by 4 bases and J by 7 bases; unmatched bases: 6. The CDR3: CASSPNSGIGELFF. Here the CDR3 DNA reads TGCGCCAGCAGCCCAAATAGCGGGATCGGGGAGCTGTTTTTT.

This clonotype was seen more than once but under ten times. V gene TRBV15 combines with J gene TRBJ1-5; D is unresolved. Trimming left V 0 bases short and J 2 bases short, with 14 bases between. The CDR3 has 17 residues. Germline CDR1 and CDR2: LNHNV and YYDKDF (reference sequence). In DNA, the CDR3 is TGTGCCACCAGCAGAGATCCGCTCCCTTCGGGCAATCAGCCCCAGCATTTT. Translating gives CATSRDPLPSGNQPQHF.

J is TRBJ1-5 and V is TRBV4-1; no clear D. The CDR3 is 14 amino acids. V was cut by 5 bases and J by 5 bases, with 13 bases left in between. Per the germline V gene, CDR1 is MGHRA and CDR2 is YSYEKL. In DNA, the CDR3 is TGCGCCAGCAGCGCCCGACCCACCGATCAGCCCCAGCATTTT. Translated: CASSARPTDQPQHF.

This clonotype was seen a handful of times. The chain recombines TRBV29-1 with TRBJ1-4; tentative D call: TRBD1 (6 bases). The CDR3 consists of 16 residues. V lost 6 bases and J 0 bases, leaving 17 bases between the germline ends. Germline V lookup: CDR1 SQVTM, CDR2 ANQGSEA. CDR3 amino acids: CSVGWGQAATNEKLFF. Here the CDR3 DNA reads TGCAGCGTAGGATGGGGGCAGGCTGCAACTAATGAAAAACTGTTTTTT.

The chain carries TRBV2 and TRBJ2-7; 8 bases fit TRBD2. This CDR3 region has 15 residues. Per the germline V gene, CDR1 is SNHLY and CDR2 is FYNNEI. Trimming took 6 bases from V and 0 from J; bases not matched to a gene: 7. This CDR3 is CASRPGLVGSYEQYF. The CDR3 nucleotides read TGTGCCAGCAGGCCGGGACTAGTGGGCTCCTACGAGCAGTACTTC.

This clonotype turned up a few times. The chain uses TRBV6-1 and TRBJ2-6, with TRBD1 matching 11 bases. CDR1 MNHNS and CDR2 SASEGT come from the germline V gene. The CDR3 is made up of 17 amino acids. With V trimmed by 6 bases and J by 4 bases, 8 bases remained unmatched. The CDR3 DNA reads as TGTGCCAGCAGCATGGACAGGGGGCGGACCGGGGCCAACGTCCTGACTTTC. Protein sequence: CASSMDRGRTGANVLTF.

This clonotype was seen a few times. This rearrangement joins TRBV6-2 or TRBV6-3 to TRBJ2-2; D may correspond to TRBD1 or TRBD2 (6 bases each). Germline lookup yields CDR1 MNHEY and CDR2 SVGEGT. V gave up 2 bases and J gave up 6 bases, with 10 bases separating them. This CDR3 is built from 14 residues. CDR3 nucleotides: TGTGCCAGCAGTTACGGGGGGCAGGCCGGGGAGCTGTTTTTT. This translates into CASSYGGQAGELFF.

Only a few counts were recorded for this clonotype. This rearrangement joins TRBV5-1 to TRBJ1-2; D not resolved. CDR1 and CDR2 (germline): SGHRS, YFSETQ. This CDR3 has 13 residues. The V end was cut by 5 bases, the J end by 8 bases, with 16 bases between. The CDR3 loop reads CASSYDRPWGYTF. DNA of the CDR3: TGCGCCAGCAGTTACGATCGACCCTGGGGCTACACCTTC.

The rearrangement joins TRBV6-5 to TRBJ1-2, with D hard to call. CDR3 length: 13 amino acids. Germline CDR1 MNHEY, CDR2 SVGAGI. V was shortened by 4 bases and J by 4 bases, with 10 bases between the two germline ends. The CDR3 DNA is TGTGCCAGCAGTTCAATTCGACTCTATGGCTACACCTTC. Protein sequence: CASSSIRLYGYTF.

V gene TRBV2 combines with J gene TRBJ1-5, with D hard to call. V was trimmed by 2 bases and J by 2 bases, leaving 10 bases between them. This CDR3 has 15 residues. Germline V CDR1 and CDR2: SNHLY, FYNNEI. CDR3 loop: CASSEPPLGNQPQHF. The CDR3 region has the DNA TGTGCCAGCAGTGAACCCCCCCTGGGCAATCAGCCCCAGCATTTT.

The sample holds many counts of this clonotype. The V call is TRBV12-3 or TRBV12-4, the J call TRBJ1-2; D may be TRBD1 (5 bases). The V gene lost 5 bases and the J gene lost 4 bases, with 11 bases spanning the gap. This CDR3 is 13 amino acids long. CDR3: CASSGANLYGYTF. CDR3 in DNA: TGTGCCAGCAGTGGGGCCAACCTCTATGGCTACACCTTC.

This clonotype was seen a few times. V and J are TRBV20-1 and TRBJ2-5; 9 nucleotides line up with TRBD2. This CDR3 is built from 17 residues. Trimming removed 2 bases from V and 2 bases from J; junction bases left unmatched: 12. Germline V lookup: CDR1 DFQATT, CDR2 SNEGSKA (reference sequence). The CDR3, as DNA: TGCAGTGCTAGACCAACCCTTAGCGGGAGTTGGCAAGAGACCCAGTACTTC. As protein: CSARPTLSGSWQETQYF.

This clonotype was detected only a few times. CDR3 loop: CASRPGTGGRETQYF. The CDR3 DNA is TGTGCCAGCAGACCCGGGACAGGGGGCCGAGAGACCCAGTACTTC. The chain combines TRBV12-3 or TRBV12-4 with TRBJ2-5, with TRBD1 matching over 12 bases. The CDR3 is 15 amino acids. J was trimmed by 4 bases and V by 6 bases; bases with no gene match: 6.

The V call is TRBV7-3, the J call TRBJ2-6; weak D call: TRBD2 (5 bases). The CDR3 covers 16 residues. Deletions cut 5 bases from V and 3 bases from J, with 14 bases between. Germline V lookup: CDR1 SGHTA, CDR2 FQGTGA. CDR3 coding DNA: TGTGCCAGCAGCCCAACTCGAGGGCGTGGGGCCAACGTCCTGACTTTC. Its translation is CASSPTRGRGANVLTF.

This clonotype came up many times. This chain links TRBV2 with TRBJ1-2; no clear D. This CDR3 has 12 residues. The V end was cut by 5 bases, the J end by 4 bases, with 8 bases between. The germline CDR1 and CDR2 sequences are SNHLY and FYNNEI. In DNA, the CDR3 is TGTGCCAGCAGTAACGACGGCTATGGCTACACCTTC. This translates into CASSNDGYGYTF.

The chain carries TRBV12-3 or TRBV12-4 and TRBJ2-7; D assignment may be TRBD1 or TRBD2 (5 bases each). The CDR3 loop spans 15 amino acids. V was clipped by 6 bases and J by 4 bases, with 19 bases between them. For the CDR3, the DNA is TGTGCCAGCAGACCCGGGACCGCTTCCACATACGAGCAGTACTTC. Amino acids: CASRPGTASTYEQYF.

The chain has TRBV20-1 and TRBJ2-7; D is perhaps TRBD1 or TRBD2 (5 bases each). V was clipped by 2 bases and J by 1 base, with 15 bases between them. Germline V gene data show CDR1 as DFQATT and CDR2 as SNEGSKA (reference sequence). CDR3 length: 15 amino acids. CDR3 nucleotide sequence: TGCAGTGCTAGAAGCCCGGGACCCCGGTCCTACGAGCAGTACTTC. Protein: CSARSPGPRSYEQYF.